One and the same sample provided the 2 T cell receptor beta chains below, sequenced in a study of Graves' ophthalmopathy and Graves' hyperthyroidism. The TCR beta CDR3 regions underwent amplification from RNA transcripts. RT-PCR with HTBI primers came first, then second-round multiplex PCR. TCRdb re-derived calls from the multiplex PCR reads in MiXCR, one entry per CDR3 protein. The table includes over a million distinct CDR3 sequences, about two fifths detected once. The sample was peripheral blood or thyroid tissue (not recorded which). The receptors shown here come from an adult man with Graves' hyperthyroidism.

This clonotype was recorded at least ten times. The chain links TRBV27 to TRBJ1-2, with a weak D call TRBD1 (5 bases). The CDR3 is 14 amino acids. Trimming removed 5 bases at V and 4 bases at J, with 14 bases between. CDR1 and CDR2 (germline): MNHEY, SMNVEV (reference sequence). The CDR3 protein is CASSGAGAVYGYTF. The CDR3 bases are TGTGCCAGCAGTGGGGCCGGGGCAGTCTATGGCTACACCTTC.

The chain employs TRBV7-9 and TRBJ1-2, with unresolved D. Germline V gives CDR1 SEHNR, CDR2 FQNEAQ (reference sequence). This CDR3 is built from 16 residues. Trimming removed 4 bases at V and 0 bases at J, with 15 bases between. CDR3 DNA sequence: TGTGCCAGCAGCTCCCGGGCCCATATAGCTAACTATGGCTACACCTTC. Protein product: CASSSRAHIANYGYTF.